The 30 T cell receptor beta chains below all came from one sample that was sequenced in a study of human T cells and chemical hapten exposure. Noted time point: pre-sensitization, week 0. As for treatment: therapeutic diphenylcyclopropenone sensitization with weekly scalp DPC. TCRdb independently ran MiXCR on the RACE reads; one entry per CDR3 protein. The sample lists 120,000 or so distinct CDR3 sequences, 13% occurring once. The specimen was whole blood, collected in connection with sensitization to the hapten diphenylcyclopropenone (DPC). These receptors were obtained from a woman between 18 and 29 years old with alopecia areata. Some clones in this sample may be carry-over from other donors' samples.

The chain links TRBV18 to TRBJ1-4; 10 bases align to TRBD1. The CDR3 has 18 residues. CDR1 is KGHSH, CDR2 LQKENI, per germline. J lost 1 base, V lost 5 bases, and 10 bases had no gene match. CDR3 protein: CASSYPGQGNQTNEKLFF. Here the CDR3 DNA reads TGTGCCAGCTCATACCCGGGACAGGGGAACCAAACTAATGAAAAACTGTTTTTT.

The chain is built from TRBV7-3 and TRBJ1-1; maybe TRBD1 (6 bases). V was trimmed by 2 bases and J by 1 base, leaving 11 bases between them. The CDR3 consists of 15 residues. Germline V gene data show CDR1 as SGHTA and CDR2 as FQGTGA. The CDR3 DNA sequence: TGTGCCAGCAGCTTATGGAACAGGGAGAACACTGAAGCTTTCTTT. Its protein product is CASSLWNRENTEAFF.

In its sample, this clonotype was seen a few times. V gene TRBV7-9 combines with J gene TRBJ2-7, with a weak D call TRBD2 (6 bases). Germline lookup yields CDR1 SEHNR and CDR2 FQNEAQ (reference sequence). This CDR3 region has 15 residues. V was clipped by 4 bases and J by 5 bases, with 18 bases between them. CDR3 nucleotide sequence: TGTGCCAGCAGCTACGCCCGGGAGCTGCTCCACGAGCAGTACTTC. Amino acid sequence: CASSYARELLHEQYF. The full variable domain, rest sourced from reference TRBV7-9 and TRBJ2-7, is DTGVSQNPRHKITKRGQNVTFRCDPISEHNRLYWYRQTLGQGPEFLTYFQNEAQLEKSRLLSDRFSAERPKGSFSTLEIQRTEQGDSAMYLCASSYARELLHEQYFGPGTRLTVT.

The chain uses TRBV9 and TRBJ1-2; possible D gene TRBD1, 5 bases. CDR1 and CDR2 from the germline V gene are SGDLS and YYNGEE. This CDR3 contains 17 residues. V was pared by 4 bases and J by 1 base, with 20 bases between. The CDR3 here is CASSSDSYLSLNYGYTF. The CDR3, as DNA: TGTGCCAGCAGCTCTGACAGCTACTTATCGCTTAACTATGGCTACACCTTC.

This clonotype was observed many times. This sequence joins TRBV2 and TRBJ1-2; D unclear. Germline V CDR1 and CDR2: SNHLY, FYNNEI. Trimming took 2 bases from V and 4 from J, leaving 17 bases between them. The CDR3 runs 16 residues. The CDR3 DNA sequence: TGTGCCAGCAGTGAACGTACAGAGTCTCCCATCTATGGCTACACCTTC. Encoded protein: CASSERTESPIYGYTF.

This clonotype was seen only a few times. The genes are TRBV7-8 and TRBJ2-5, with D uncertain. Germline V gene lookup returns CDR1 SGHVS and CDR2 FQNEAQ. V was shortened by 5 bases and J by 5 bases, with 9 bases between the two germline ends. The CDR3 contains 12 residues. The DNA for the CDR3 is TGTGCCAGCAGCAGAGAACCTGAGACCCAGTACTTC. Amino acid sequence: CASSREPETQYF.

The chain joins TRBV3-1 to TRBJ2-2; D is unresolved. The CDR3 has 16 amino acids. Germline CDR1 LGHDT, CDR2 YNNKEL (reference sequence). V gave up 3 bases and J gave up 5 bases, with 16 bases separating them. The CDR3 nucleotides are TGTGCCAGCAGCCAGGCATACCCTAGAAGGACCGGGGAGCTGTTTTTT. Translation: CASSQAYPRRTGELFF.

This clonotype was detected many times. This chain links TRBV6-1 with TRBJ1-2, with a weak D call TRBD1 (6 bases). CDR1 MNHNS and CDR2 SASEGT come from the germline V gene. The CDR3 runs to 17 residues. The germline V and J ends were trimmed by 5 bases and 2 bases, with 21 bases remaining between them. The CDR3 bases are TGTGCCAGCAGTTCTATAAGGGCGGGACACCTAAACTATGGCTACACCTTC. Translation gives CASSSIRAGHLNYGYTF.

This clonotype was detected many times. The chain combines TRBV6-2 or TRBV6-3 with TRBJ2-2, with D tentatively TRBD1 (5 bases). Per the germline V gene, CDR1 is MNHEY and CDR2 is SVGEGT. The CDR3 has 13 amino acids. Trimming pared 6 bases from V and 8 bases from J, leaving 13 bases between. DNA of the CDR3: TGTGCCAGCAGCCGTGACAGTTTAGGGGAGCTGTTTTTT. It specifies CASSRDSLGELFF.

V gene TRBV5-5 combines with J gene TRBJ1-4; D may be TRBD1 (5 bases). CDR3 length: 15 residues. Trimming pared 0 bases from V and 3 bases from J, leaving 9 bases between. The germline gives CDR1 SGHKS, CDR2 YYEKEE (reference sequence). This CDR3 reads CASSLDPGPNEKLFF. DNA for the CDR3: TGTGCCAGCAGCTTGGATCCAGGGCCTAATGAAAAACTGTTTTTT.

Only a few counts were recorded for this clonotype. V is TRBV7-9 and J is TRBJ2-7; D might be TRBD1 (6 bases). The V end was cut by 0 bases, the J end by 9 bases, with 15 bases between. This CDR3 contains 14 residues. Germline CDR1 and CDR2: SEHNR and FQNEAQ (reference sequence). This chain's CDR3 is CASSLAPAGERQYF. CDR3 in DNA: TGTGCCAGCAGCTTAGCGCCAGCAGGGGAGCGGCAGTACTTC.

This clonotype appeared a few times. The chain employs TRBV4-2 and TRBJ1-3, with TRBD1 as a possible D gene (5 bases). Looked up from germline, CDR1 is LGHNA and CDR2 is YNFKEQ. The length of the CDR3 is 17 residues. V dropped 0 bases and J dropped 0 bases, with 12 bases sitting between them. The CDR3 DNA sequence: TGTGCCAGCAGCCAAGATGGGATCCAGGGCTCTGGAAACACCATATATTTT. This translates into CASSQDGIQGSGNTIYF.

In its sample, this clonotype was seen many times. J is TRBJ2-1 and V is TRBV19; 8 bases are a match to TRBD2. V was pared by 2 bases and J by 4 bases, with 4 bases of the junction left unmatched. The V gene's germline CDR1 is LNHDA and CDR2 SQIVND (reference sequence). The CDR3 sequence is 15 residues long. CDR3 DNA: TGTGCCAGTAGTATACCGGGGGGGGCTTACAATGAGCAGTTCTTC. It translates to CASSIPGGAYNEQFF. Together with reference TRBV19 and TRBJ2-1, the CDR3 gives the full variable domain: DGGITQSPKYLFRKEGQNVTLSCEQNLNHDAMYWYRQDPGQGLRLIYYSQIVNDFQKGDIAEGYSVSREKKESFPLTVTSAQKNPTAFYLCASSIPGGAYNEQFFGPGTRLTVL.

This clonotype was counted many times. This chain connects TRBV5-5 to TRBJ2-7, with 14 bases aligning to TRBD2. Germline values: CDR1 SGHKS, CDR2 YYEKEE (reference sequence). The V gene end was trimmed by 4 bases and the J gene end by 1 base; junction bases not matched to a gene: 7. CDR3 size: 17 residues. In nucleotides, the CDR3 is TGTGCCAGCAGCATCCGGACTAGCGGGGGGAGTTCCTACGAGCAGTACTTC. It encodes CASSIRTSGGSSYEQYF.

This clonotype has more than one count but fewer than ten. The V and J genes are TRBV12-3 or TRBV12-4 and TRBJ2-6; the match to TRBD1 covers 8 bases. Trimming at V came to 5 bases and at J to 0 bases, leaving 6 bases not matched to a gene. The CDR3 is 17 residues long. Here the CDR3 reads CASSPPGGLSGANVLTF. DNA for the CDR3: TGTGCCAGCAGTCCCCCAGGGGGCCTCTCTGGGGCCAACGTCCTGACTTTC.

Ten or more counts support this clonotype. The J gene is TRBJ2-1, the V gene TRBV20-1; 15 bases are shared with TRBD2. CDR1 and CDR2 from the germline V gene are DFQATT and SNEGSKA (reference sequence). This CDR3 comprises 16 residues. J was trimmed by 3 bases and V by 5 bases; bases with no gene match: 5. The CDR3 loop reads CSAPGTSGGIYNEQFF. In DNA, the CDR3 is TGCAGTGCTCCAGGGACTAGCGGGGGGATCTACAATGAGCAGTTCTTC.

In this sample, this clonotype turned up a few times. The chain links TRBV5-1 to TRBJ2-7; tentatively, D is TRBD1 (6 bases). Trimming pared 4 bases from V and 9 bases from J, leaving 11 bases between. The CDR3 loop spans 11 amino acids. The germline gives CDR1 SGHRS, CDR2 YFSETQ. The CDR3 protein is CASSQQGSQYF. The CDR3 DNA reads TGCGCCAGCAGCCAACAGGGTTCGCAGTACTTC.

The chain links TRBV28 to TRBJ2-2, with D tentatively TRBD1 (6 bases). The CDR3 has 14 amino acids. CDR1 is MDHEN and CDR2 is SYDVKM in the germline V gene. The V gene lost 5 bases and the J gene lost 9 bases, with 16 bases spanning the gap. CDR3 DNA: TGTGCCAGCAGTATTCACAGGGAAAGGAGGGAGCTGTTTTTT. Encoded protein: CASSIHRERRELFF.

In this sample, this clonotype turned up many times. The rearrangement joins TRBV6-5 to TRBJ2-5; D possibly corresponds to TRBD1 (5 bases). Trimming removed 6 bases at V and 7 bases at J, with 15 bases between. The CDR3 extends over 13 amino acids. Germline CDR1 reads MNHEY; CDR2 reads SVGAGI. This CDR3 is CASRPQAMGTQYF. CDR3 coding DNA: TGTGCCAGCAGACCACAGGCCATGGGGACCCAGTACTTC.

This chain links TRBV30 with TRBJ2-7, with D perhaps TRBD1 (7 bases). Germline CDR1 reads GTSNPN; CDR2 reads SVGIG (reference sequence). Between the trimmed V and J ends, which lost 3 bases and 4 bases, there was a span of 13 bases. The CDR3 has 13 amino acids. The CDR3 DNA sequence: TGTGCCTGGAGGGCAGGGGGGTTTTACGAGCAGTACTTC. It translates to CAWRAGGFYEQYF.

This clonotype was seen only a few times. The rearrangement joins TRBV20-1 to TRBJ1-5, with TRBD1 as a possible D gene (5 bases). V was pared by 4 bases and J by 6 bases, with 13 bases between. CDR3 size: 13 residues. Germline V gene sequence: CDR1 DFQATT, CDR2 SNEGSKA (reference sequence). The CDR3 bases are TGCAGTGCTAAGGAGGGGCTCATTCAGCCCCAGCATTTT. Translating it yields CSAKEGLIQPQHF.

The chain employs TRBV11-3 and TRBJ2-3, with 8 bases matching TRBD1. The CDR3 totals 15 residues. Germline trimming cut 1 base from V and 1 base from J; bases unmatched to any gene: 1. Germline V CDR1 and CDR2: SGHNT, YENEEA. The CDR3 DNA is TGTGCCAGCAGCTTAGGGGGACAGGGCACAGATACGCAGTATTTT. As protein: CASSLGGQGTDTQYF.

This clonotype was seen more than once but under ten times. The chain carries TRBV2 and TRBJ2-5; D unresolved. The germline V gene encodes CDR1 SNHLY and CDR2 FYNNEI. The CDR3 is 13 amino acids. V lost 7 bases, J lost 3 bases, and 12 bases lay in between. The CDR3 protein is CASTDGSEETQYF. For the CDR3, the DNA is TGTGCCAGCACGGACGGAAGCGAAGAGACCCAGTACTTC.

J is TRBJ1-1 and V is TRBV4-3; D not certain. This CDR3 has 11 amino acids. With 5 bases removed from V and 5 bases from J, the gap between germline ends came to 6 bases. Germline CDR1 is LGHNA and CDR2 is YSLEER. DNA for the CDR3: TGCGCCAGCAGCAAGGGAACTGAAGCTTTCTTT. This translates into CASSKGTEAFF.

This chain uses TRBV3-1 with TRBJ2-2, with D uncertain. V lost 7 bases to trimming and J lost 0 bases, with 15 bases between them. The CDR3 length is 16 residues. Germline assignment: CDR1 LGHDT and CDR2 YNNKEL (reference sequence). In nucleotides, the CDR3 is TGTGCCAGCACCCCCCTCGTAAACCCGAACACCGGGGAGCTGTTTTTT. Its translation: CASTPLVNPNTGELFF.

The chain's CDR3 is CAISGGLALEQYF. The CDR3 DNA reads as TGTGCCATCAGTGGGGGACTAGCTCTTGAGCAGTACTTC. The chain employs TRBV10-3 and TRBJ2-7; TRBD2 matches 9 bases. V dropped 4 bases and J dropped 7; count of bases not matched to a gene: 5. CDR1 is ENHRY and CDR2 is SYGVKD in the germline V gene. The CDR3 contains 13 residues.

This clonotype showed up just a few times. The chain links TRBV6-2 or TRBV6-3 to TRBJ1-1; 8 bases agree with TRBD1. There are 12 residues in the CDR3. The trim removed 6 bases at V and 4 bases at J, leaving 1 base unmatched. Germline CDR1 MNHEY, CDR2 SVGEGT. Here the CDR3 DNA reads TGTGCCAGCAGACAGGGGGGCACTGAAGCTTTCTTT. It is translated as CASRQGGTEAFF.

This clonotype occurred a few times. This chain joins TRBV20-1 and TRBJ2-7, with TRBD1 as a possible D gene (6 bases). The germline V gene encodes CDR1 DFQATT and CDR2 SNEGSKA (reference sequence). The CDR3 runs 13 residues. The ends were cut back, 4 bases at V and 7 bases at J, with 17 bases in the middle. CDR3 region: CSATGHQRREQYF. The CDR3 DNA sequence: TGCAGTGCTACGGGACATCAACGACGGGAGCAGTACTTC.

This clonotype was counted between two and nine times. V usage is TRBV7-6 and J usage is TRBJ2-1, with D perhaps matching TRBD1 (5 bases). CDR1 is SGHVS, CDR2 FNYEAQ, per germline. The CDR3 extends over 17 amino acids. V lost 5 bases, J lost 1 base, and 18 bases lay in between. The CDR3 protein is CASSAPPGLGSYNEQFF. Here the CDR3 DNA reads TGTGCCAGCAGCGCACCACCAGGGTTAGGTTCCTACAATGAGCAGTTCTTC.

This clonotype was counted between two and nine times. V and J are TRBV6-6 and TRBJ1-6, with D uncertain. Trimming removed 4 bases from V and 0 bases from J, with 13 bases in between. The germline gives CDR1 MNHNY, CDR2 SVGAGI (reference sequence). The CDR3 consists of 17 residues. CDR3 sequence: CASSSRPSSSYNSPLHF. In nucleotides, the CDR3 is TGTGCCAGCAGTTCACGTCCAAGCAGCTCCTATAATTCACCCCTCCACTTT.